Below are 17 T cell receptor beta chains sequenced from a single sample in a study of control samples from healthy donors and cancer patients. Here immunoSEQ multiplex PCR was the method, and the copy in TCRdb shows in-frame clones only, minus some. Here the sample spans about 160,000 clones, around nine tenths being singletons. The sample taken for sequencing was blood. All receptors derive from a man aged 25-45 years in good health.

The chain is built from TRBV13 and TRBJ1-1; 7 bases match TRBD1. Germline values: CDR1 PRHDT, CDR2 FYEKMQ (reference sequence). The CDR3 has 14 amino acids. V lost 3 bases and J lost 5; bases outside the gene matches: 6. CDR3 protein: CASSFLQGRTEAFF. As DNA, the CDR3 is TGTGCCAGCAGCTTTTTACAGGGGAGGACTGAAGCTTTCTTT.

This sequence joins TRBV5-6 and TRBJ1-5; unclear D gene. Germline CDR1 SGHDT, CDR2 YYEEEE. The germline V and J ends were trimmed by 1 base and 1 base, with 6 bases remaining between them. CDR3 length: 14 amino acids. CDR3 DNA sequence: TGTGCCAGCAGCTTGAGGTGGAGCAATCAGCCCCAGCATTTT. This codes for CASSLRWSNQPQHF. The whole variable domain, filled in from reference TRBV5-6 and TRBJ1-5, reads DAGVTQSPTHLIKTRGQQVTLRCSPKSGHDTVSWYQQALGQGPQFIFQYYEEEERQRGNFPDRFSGHQFPNYSSELNVNALLLGDSALYLCASSLRWSNQPQHFGDGTRLSIL.

The chain couples TRBV21-1 to TRBJ1-3. TRBV21-1 is annotated as a pseudogene. CDR3 length equals 14 residues. The CDR3, as DNA: TGTGCCAGCAGCCTCTATAAAGGTGGAAACACCATATATTTT. Its protein is CASSLYKGGNTIYF.

This chain's CDR3 is CASRQDRGNTEAFF. The CDR3 DNA reads TGTGCCAGTAGGCAGGACAGGGGAAACACTGAAGCTTTCTTT. The rearrangement joins TRBV19 to TRBJ1-1; 9 positions match TRBD1. The CDR3 runs 14 residues. Per the germline V gene, CDR1 is LNHDA and CDR2 is SQIVND (reference sequence). The V segment lost 6 bases and the J segment 2 bases; nucleotides outside the gene matches: 4. Based on the CDR3 plus reference TRBV19 and TRBJ1-1, the full variable domain is DGGITQSPKYLFRKEGQNVTLSCEQNLNHDAMYWYRQDPGQGLRLIYYSQIVNDFQKGDIAEGYSVSREKKESFPLTVTSAQKNPTAFYLCASRQDRGNTEAFFGQGTRLTVV.

This sequence joins TRBV4-1 and TRBJ2-4; 9 bases match TRBD1. Germline CDR1 reads MGHRA; CDR2 reads YSYEKL. With 1 base clipped from V and 8 bases from J, the junction kept 3 bases outside the gene matches. This CDR3 region has 14 residues. CDR3: CASSQGQGGDIQYF. CDR3 sequence (DNA): TGCGCCAGCAGCCAAGGACAGGGGGGCGACATTCAGTACTTC.

The chain employs TRBV7-9 and TRBJ2-7; 7 bases align to TRBD2. V dropped 5 bases and J dropped 3; count of bases not matched to a gene: 10. The germline V gene has CDR1 SEHNR and CDR2 FQNEAQ (reference sequence). This CDR3 contains 15 residues. CDR3 in DNA: TGTGCCAGCAGCGTTCCTACGGGGGGTGTCTACGAGCAGTACTTC. It encodes CASSVPTGGVYEQYF. The full variable domain, with the rest looked up from reference TRBV7-9 and TRBJ2-7, is DTGVSQNPRHKITKRGQNVTFRCDPISEHNRLYWYRQTLGQGPEFLTYFQNEAQLEKSRLLSDRFSAERPKGSFSTLEIQRTEQGDSAMYLCASSVPTGGVYEQYFGPGTRLTVT.

For this clone: The sample contains more than one DNA sequence encoding this CDR3. The chain joins TRBV12-3 or TRBV12-4 to TRBJ1-5; D call uncertain. V gave up 6 bases and J gave up 4 bases, with 4 bases separating them. The CDR3 sequence is 11 residues long. The CDR3 DNA sequence: TGTGCCAGCAGCCTAAATCAGCCCCAGCATTTT. This sequence encodes CASSLNQPQHF.

The chain joins TRBV5-4 to TRBJ2-2, with D possibly TRBD1 on 6 matching bases. CDR1 is SGHNT, CDR2 YYREEE, per germline (reference sequence). The CDR3 runs to 14 residues. Trimming shortened V by 1 base and J by 7 bases, and 11 bases separated the two germline ends. The CDR3 DNA is TGTGCCAGCAGCTTGACAGGGTTGAGCGGGGAGCTGTTTTTT. Encoded protein: CASSLTGLSGELFF. Supplemented by reference TRBV5-4 and TRBJ2-2, the full variable domain reads ETGVTQSPTHLIKTRGQQVTLRCSSQSGHNTVSWYQQALGQGPQFIFQYYREEENGRGNFPPRFSGLQFPNYSSELNVNALELDDSALYLCASSLTGLSGELFFGEGSRLTVL.

CDR3 nucleotide sequence: TGTGCCAGCAGTGAATTGGGACAGGGCGACTATGGCTACACCTTC. This encodes CASSELGQGDYGYTF. The rearrangement links TRBV25-1 to TRBJ1-2; 9 bases line up with TRBD1. Trimming took 1 base from V and 3 from J; bases not matched to a gene: 3. Germline V gene lookup returns CDR1 MGHDK and CDR2 SYGVNS. The CDR3 contains 15 residues.

J is TRBJ2-1 and V is TRBV5-6, with D perhaps TRBD1 or TRBD2 (5 bases each). Germline V gives CDR1 SGHDT, CDR2 YYEEEE. Deletions cut 3 bases from V and 4 bases from J, with 14 bases between. The CDR3 has 15 amino acids. CDR3 coding DNA: TGTGCCAGCAGCTCGGAGCGAGAGGGGTACAATGAGCAGTTCTTC. This gives the protein CASSSEREGYNEQFF.

The chain employs TRBV18 and TRBJ1-4; D might be TRBD1 (6 bases). The CDR3 extends over 15 amino acids. Deletions cut 3 bases from V and 8 bases from J, with 16 bases between. The germline V gene has CDR1 KGHSH and CDR2 LQKENI. For the CDR3, the DNA is TGTGCCAGCTCACCCTCACAGGGAAATAACGAAAAACTGTTTTTT. The encoded protein is CASSPSQGNNEKLFF.

J is TRBJ1-6 and V is TRBV3-1 (or the pseudogene TRBV3-2); D ambiguous. CDR1 and CDR2 from the germline V gene are LGHDT and YNNKEL (reference sequence). The CDR3 runs 16 residues. V dropped 0 bases and J dropped 0 bases, with 6 bases sitting between them. As DNA, the CDR3 is TGTGCCAGCAGCCAAGACCTGAGCTCCTATAATTCACCCCTCCACTTT. Protein product: CASSQDLSSYNSPLHF.

A single count supports this clone. The DNA for the CDR3 is TGTGCCAGCACCCCCACGAACACCGGGGAGCTGTTTTTT. Translating gives CASTPTNTGELFF. The V and J genes are TRBV28 and TRBJ2-2; D gene unclear. This CDR3 has 13 amino acids. Germline V lookup: CDR1 MDHEN, CDR2 SYDVKM. V gave up 7 bases and J gave up 0 bases, with 6 bases separating them.

The chain combines TRBV18 with TRBJ1-1; D gene ambiguous. Per the germline V gene, CDR1 is KGHSH and CDR2 is LQKENI. V shed 6 bases and J shed 8 bases, with 13 bases lying between them. The CDR3 runs 12 residues. The CDR3 DNA is TGTGCCAGCTCCCCGAGGCAGTCAGAAGCTTTCTTT. This translates into CASSPRQSEAFF.

The chain carries TRBV2 and TRBJ1-4; the match to TRBD1 covers 8 bases. CDR1 is SNHLY and CDR2 is FYNNEI in the germline V gene. The CDR3 is 15 residues long. The trim removed 5 bases at V and 8 bases at J, leaving 10 bases unmatched. The CDR3: CASSRTGQVKEKLFF. The CDR3 DNA follows: TGTGCCAGCAGTCGGACAGGGCAAGTTAAGGAAAAACTGTTTTTT.

The chain joins TRBV9 to TRBJ2-7; a possible D gene is TRBD2 (5 bases). The CDR3 loop spans 12 amino acids. Germline values: CDR1 SGDLS, CDR2 YYNGEE. V lost 1 base and J 12 bases, leaving 14 bases between the germline ends. CDR3 DNA sequence: TGTGCCAGCAGCGTACCTCCGGGAATCCCGTACTTC. It specifies CASSVPPGIPYF.

This clone has just a few counts. V and J are TRBV5-4 and TRBJ2-5; D is unclear. Germline CDR1 and CDR2: SGHNT and YYREEE (reference sequence). The CDR3 is 14 amino acids. The V gene lost 1 base and the J gene lost 4 bases, with 11 bases spanning the gap. The DNA of the CDR3 is TGTGCCAGCAGCTTGTTTAACAGCTTAGAGACCCAGTACTTC. It yields the protein CASSLFNSLETQYF.